This passage covers 5 T cell receptor beta chains from one sample sequenced in a study of T-cell reconstitution after alpha-beta-depleted transplantation in children (dated by TCRdb to about 2016). The protocol used for the library was PCR. The data were produced on an Illumina HiSeq 2500. Molecular barcoding was employed in the preparation of TCR libraries, with unique molecular identifiers being used to normalize TCRbeta repertoire quantification. TCRdb reworked the public reads: Q25 trimming with fastp, MiXCR clone assembly, productive beta chains retained. Every CDR3 protein is listed once, alongside the most common genes and DNA of its rows. The table for this sample lists about a million distinct CDR3 sequences; 25% to 30% of them were counted only once. The top ten hold about 28% of the sample. The treatment or condition label of this sample denotes: allogeneic hematopoietic cell transplantation with graft depleted of TCRalphabeta T cells and CD19 B cells.

The source material was PBMCs, mostly from graft donor cells, sampled 360 days after TCRalphabeta/CD19-depleted stem cell transplant. Receptors originate from a boy in the first two years of life who had a stem cell transplant for SCID, so the T cells may come from the graft donor.

This clonotype was seen just once. This rearrangement joins TRBV29-1 to TRBJ1-2, with D possibly matching TRBD1 (6 bases). V was shortened by 1 base and J by 8 bases, with 23 bases between the two germline ends. Germline CDR1 reads SQVTM; CDR2 reads ANQGSEA. The CDR3 is made up of 16 amino acids. The CDR3: CSVEGDRGNRLGGYTF. CDR3 in DNA: TGCAGCGTTGAAGGCGATAGGGGGAACCGCCTGGGAGGCTACACCTTC.

This clonotype came up a few times. This sequence joins TRBV25-1 and TRBJ2-2; 14 positions match TRBD2. With V trimmed by 4 bases and J by 6 bases, 4 bases remained unmatched. Germline loops: CDR1 MGHDK, CDR2 SYGVNS. The CDR3 is 16 amino acids. In DNA, the CDR3 is TGTGCCAGCAGTGGGACTAGCGGGGGGCTAGCCGGGGAGCTGTTTTTT. Its translation: CASSGTSGGLAGELFF. The full variable domain, with the rest looked up from reference TRBV25-1 and TRBJ2-2, is EADIYQTPRYLVIGTGKKITLECSQTMGHDKMYWYQQDPGMELHLIHYSYGVNSTEKGDLSSESTVSRIRTEHFPLTLESARPSHTSQYLCASSGTSGGLAGELFFGEGSRLTVL.

This clonotype was recorded a few times. V gene TRBV29-1 combines with J gene TRBJ2-3; D tentatively reads TRBD1 or TRBD2 (5 bases each). CDR3 length equals 16 residues. V dropped 4 bases and J dropped 2 bases, with 19 bases sitting between them. Germline V gives CDR1 SQVTM, CDR2 ANQGSEA. CDR3 sequence: CSVVMGLWDPTDTQYF. The DNA for the CDR3 is TGCAGCGTTGTTATGGGGCTGTGGGACCCCACAGATACGCAGTATTTT.

This clonotype showed up just a few times. This chain uses TRBV20-1 with TRBJ1-2; unclear D gene. The germline gives CDR1 DFQATT, CDR2 SNEGSKA (reference sequence). The CDR3 contains 9 residues. V shed 3 bases and J shed 12 bases, with 8 bases lying between them. Here the CDR3 DNA reads TGCAGTGCTAGTGAGAGGGACACCTTC. This translates into CSASERDTF.

The chain carries TRBV5-1 and TRBJ2-1, with TRBD2 matching 12 bases. The germline CDR1 and CDR2 sequences are SGHRS and YFSETQ. V was pared by 0 bases and J by 8 bases, with 6 bases of the junction left unmatched. This CDR3 is 16 amino acids long. The CDR3 DNA reads TGCGCCAGCAGCTTGGTGTCTAGCGGGGGGGCGGATGAGCAGTTCTTC. It encodes CASSLVSSGGADEQFF.